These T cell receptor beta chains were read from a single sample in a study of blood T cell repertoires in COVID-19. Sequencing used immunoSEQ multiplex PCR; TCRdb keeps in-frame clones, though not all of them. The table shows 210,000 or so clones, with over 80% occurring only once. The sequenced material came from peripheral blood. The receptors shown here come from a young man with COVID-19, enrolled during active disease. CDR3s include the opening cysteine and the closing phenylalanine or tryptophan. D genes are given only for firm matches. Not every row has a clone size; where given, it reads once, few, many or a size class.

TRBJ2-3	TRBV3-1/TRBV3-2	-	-	TGTGCCAGCAGCCCGTTCGTGGGAGTAAGCACAGATACGCAGTATTTT	CASSPFVGVSTDTQYF
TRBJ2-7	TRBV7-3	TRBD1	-	TGTGCCAGCAGCTGGGGACAGGGTGACGAGCAGTACTTC	CASSWGQGDEQYF
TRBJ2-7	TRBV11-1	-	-	TGTGCCAGCAGCGCGGATGGGAGCTACGAGCAGTACTTC	CASSADGSYEQYF
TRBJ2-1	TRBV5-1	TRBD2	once	TGCGCCAGCGGCAGACTAGCGGGAACGAATGAGCAGTTCTTC	CASGRLAGTNEQFF
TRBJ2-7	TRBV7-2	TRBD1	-	TGTGCCAGCAGCGCTAGGTCACAGGGGAGCGAGCAGTACTTC	CASSARSQGSEQYF
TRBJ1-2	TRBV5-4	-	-	TGTGCCAGCAGCTTGGCCGAGGGTATGGACGCTAACTATGGCTACACCTTC	CASSLAEGMDANYGYTF
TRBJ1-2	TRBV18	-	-	TGTGCCAGCTCACCATCCCGGGAGTCCTATGGCTACACCTTC	CASSPSRESYGYTF
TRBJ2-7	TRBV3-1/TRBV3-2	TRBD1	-	TGTGCCAGCAGCCAAGGTCGGGGACAGGTCACCTACGAGCAGTACTTC	CASSQGRGQVTYEQYF
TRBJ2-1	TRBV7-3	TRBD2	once	TGTGCCAGCAGCCTCCTCGAAGGCGGGAGGAGCTCCTACAATGAGCAGTTCTTC	CASSLLEGGRSSYNEQFF
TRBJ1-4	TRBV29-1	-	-	TGCAGCGCAGGGGTGGGACAAAATGAAAAACTGTTTTTT	CSAGVGQNEKLFF
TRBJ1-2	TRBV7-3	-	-	TGTGCCAGCAGTCCCTACAGGATTAGCTATGGCTACACCTTC	CASSPYRISYGYTF
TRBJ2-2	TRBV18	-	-	TGTGCCAGCTCACCTGGACAACACACCGGGGAGCTGTTTTTT	CASSPGQHTGELFF
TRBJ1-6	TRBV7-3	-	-	TGTGCCAGCAGCTTAAATTCGGGGGACTCCTATAATTCACCCCTCCACTTT	CASSLNSGDSYNSPLHF
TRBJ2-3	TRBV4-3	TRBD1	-	TGCGCCAGCAGCCTAAAACAGGGGACAGATACGCAGTATTTT	CASSLKQGTDTQYF
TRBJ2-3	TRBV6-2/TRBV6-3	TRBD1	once	TGTGCCAGCAGTTACTCGACCGGACAGGGGACAGATACGCAGTATTTT	CASSYSTGQGTDTQYF
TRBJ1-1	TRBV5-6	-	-	TGTGCCAGCAGTTTAATTCAGGGATTCACTGAAGCTTTCTTT	CASSLIQGFTEAFF
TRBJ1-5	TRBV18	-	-	TGTGCCAGCTCATTGGGACAAGTGAGCAATCAGCCCCAGCATTTT	CASSLGQVSNQPQHF
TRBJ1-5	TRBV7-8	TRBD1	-	TGTGCCAGCAGCCGGGACAGGGGTGGCAATCAGCCCCAGCATTTT	CASSRDRGGNQPQHF
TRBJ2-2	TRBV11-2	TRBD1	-	TGTGCCAGCAGGCAGGGGACAGGGCGGTTCACCGGGGAGCTGTTTTTT	CASRQGTGRFTGELFF
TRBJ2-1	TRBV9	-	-	TGTGCCAGCAGCCGGGGAGCTAGTGAGCTGGGTGAGCAGTTCTTC	CASSRGASELGEQFF
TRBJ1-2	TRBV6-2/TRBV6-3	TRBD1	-	TGTGCCAGCAGTTCCGGACAGGCCCGGGGTGGCTACACCTTC	CASSSGQARGGYTF
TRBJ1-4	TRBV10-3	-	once	TGTGCCATCAGCACCGGGACAGAAAAACTGTTTTTT	CAISTGTEKLFF
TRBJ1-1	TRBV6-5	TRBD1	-	TGTGCCAGCAGTTACTCGTTGACAGGGAGCACTGAAGCTTTCTTT	CASSYSLTGSTEAFF
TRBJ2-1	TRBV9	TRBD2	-	TGTGCCAGCAGCGTAGTTGGTAGCGGGAGCCACAATGAGCAGTTCTTC	CASSVVGSGSHNEQFF
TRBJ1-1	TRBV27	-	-	TGTGCCAGCAGTTTATACCGGGGGGCGAGCACTGAAGCTTTCTTT	CASSLYRGASTEAFF
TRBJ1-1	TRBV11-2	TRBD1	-	TGTGCCAGCAGCCAATCATTTAACAGGGGGCTAGTGAACACTGAAGCTTTCTTT	CASSQSFNRGLVNTEAFF
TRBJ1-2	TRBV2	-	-	TGTGCCAGCACCGGTGGCGGTTCCGGCAGCGGCTACACCTTC	CASTGGGSGSGYTF
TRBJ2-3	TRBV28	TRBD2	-	TGTGCCAGCAGTTTGGGGGGGTTCACCACAGATACGCAGTATTTT	CASSLGGFTTDTQYF
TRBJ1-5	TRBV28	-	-	TGTGCCAGCAGTCCCAGTGGTCAGCCCCAGCATTTT	CASSPSGQPQHF
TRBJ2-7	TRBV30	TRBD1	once	TGTGCCTGGAGTGGGGACAGGGATCTCCCTTCCTACGAGCAGTACTTC	CAWSGDRDLPSYEQYF
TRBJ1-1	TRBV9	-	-	TGTGCCAGCAGCGTAGGTCCCCCAGGGGAAGCTTTCTTT	CASSVGPPGEAFF
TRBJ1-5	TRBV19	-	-	TGTGCCAGTAGTTTGACTTACTATAGCAATCAGCCCCAGCATTTT	CASSLTYYSNQPQHF
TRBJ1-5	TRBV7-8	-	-	TGTGCCAGCACAGCGGGTCCAAATCAGCCCCAGCATTTT	CASTAGPNQPQHF
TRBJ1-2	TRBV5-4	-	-	TGTGCCAGCAGCTTGGAATCGGGGGATGGGGGCTACACCTTC	CASSLESGDGGYTF
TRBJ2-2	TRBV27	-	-	TGTGCCAGCAGTTTCGGCGGGATGAGCGGCGGGGAGCTGTTTTTT	CASSFGGMSGGELFF
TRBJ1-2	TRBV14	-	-	TGTGCCAGCAGCCAAGCGAGGTCCCGCTATGGCTACACCTTC	CASSQARSRYGYTF
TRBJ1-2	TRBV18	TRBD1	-	TGTGCCAGCTCACCAATTTTAGAACAGGGGGATGGCTACACCTTC	CASSPILEQGDGYTF
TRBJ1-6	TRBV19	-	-	TGTGCCAGTAGTACCAAAACAGGTTTTGGCTCACCCCTCCACTTT	CASSTKTGFGSPLHF
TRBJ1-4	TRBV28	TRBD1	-	TGTGCCAGCAGTTTAGACAGGGTTAATGAAAAACTGTTTTTT	CASSLDRVNEKLFF
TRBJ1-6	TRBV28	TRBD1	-	TGTGCCAGCAGTTGGGACAGTTTTAATTCACCCCTCCACTTT	CASSWDSFNSPLHF
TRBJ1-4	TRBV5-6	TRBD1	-	TGTGCCAGCAGTGGCCGGGACAGGGAAAATGAAAAACTGTTTTTT	CASSGRDRENEKLFF
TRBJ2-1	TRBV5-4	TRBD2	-	TGTGCCAGCAGCACGACTAGCAGGAATGAGCAGTTCTTC	CASSTTSRNEQFF
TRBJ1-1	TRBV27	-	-	TGTGCCAGCAGTTTCCAGCAGGGGCGCACTGAAGCTTTCTTT	CASSFQQGRTEAFF
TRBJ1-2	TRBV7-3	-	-	TGTGCCAGCAGCTTAAACTCGGGGGGCCATGGCTACACCTTC	CASSLNSGGHGYTF
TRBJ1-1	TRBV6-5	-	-	TGTGCCAGCACTACTGGGCGGGACACTGAAGCTTTCTTT	CASTTGRDTEAFF
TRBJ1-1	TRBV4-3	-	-	TGCGCCAGCAGCCCGCAAGGAAGACACAAGAACACTGAAGCTTTCTTT	CASSPQGRHKNTEAFF
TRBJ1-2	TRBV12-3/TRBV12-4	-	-	TGTGCCAGCAGTTGGTCCAGATACTATGGCTACACCTTC	CASSWSRYYGYTF
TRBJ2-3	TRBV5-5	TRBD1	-	TGTGCCAGCAGCGGGAGGGACAGGGTGACAGATACGCAGTATTTT	CASSGRDRVTDTQYF
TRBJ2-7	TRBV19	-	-	TGTGCCAGTAGTCCTCAGGGCCACTCATACTACGAGCAGTACTTC	CASSPQGHSYYEQYF
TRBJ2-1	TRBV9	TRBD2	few	TGTGCCAGCAGCGCCAGAGCGGGGGGGATGAATGAGCAGTTCTTC	CASSARAGGMNEQFF
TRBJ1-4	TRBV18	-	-	TGTGCCAGCTCACCACCGATACTTTCTCCTAATGAAAAACTGTTTTTT	CASSPPILSPNEKLFF